This entry lists 26 T cell receptor beta chains sequenced from one sample in a study of T cell repertoires in cytomegalovirus infection. TCRdb ran MiXCR on the reads and lists one entry per CDR3 protein. This table has about 830,000 distinct CDR3 sequences, about 33% appearing once. Their antigen targets remain unknown. Sequenced material: cultured CD8+ T cells from PBMCs, taken from culture after CMV antigen stimulation. These receptors were obtained from a human donor in good health (CMV status not recorded). Some clones in this sample may be carry-over from other donors' samples.

The sample holds a few counts of this clonotype. J is TRBJ2-1 and V is TRBV5-5; 8 bases line up with TRBD2. The CDR3 has 14 amino acids. The J segment lost 4 bases and the V segment lost 6 bases, leaving 6 bases of the junction unmatched. Germline V CDR1 and CDR2: SGHKS, YYEKEE (reference sequence). The CDR3 bases are TGTGCCAGCATTCTGCGGGGGGCTTACAATGAGCAGTTCTTC. This translates into CASILRGAYNEQFF. Complete variable domain (other parts from reference TRBV5-5 and TRBJ2-1): DAGVTQSPTHLIKTRGQQVTLRCSPISGHKSVSWYQQVLGQGPQFIFQYYEKEERGRGNFPDRFSARQFPNYSSELNVNALLLGDSALYLCASILRGAYNEQFFGPGTRLTVL.

This chain joins TRBV5-5 and TRBJ2-2; 9 bases map to TRBD2. The J segment lost 0 bases and the V segment lost 0 bases, leaving 9 bases of the junction unmatched. The CDR3 is 19 amino acids. CDR1 and CDR2 (germline): SGHKS, YYEKEE (reference sequence). CDR3 region: CASSLEVAGVNANTGELFF. DNA for the CDR3: TGTGCCAGCAGCTTGGAAGTAGCGGGGGTGAACGCGAACACCGGGGAGCTGTTTTTT.

This clonotype was recorded many times. The chain employs TRBV7-3 and TRBJ2-1; D not certain. V lost 5 bases and J lost 0, with 14 bases in between. The CDR3 loop spans 16 amino acids. Germline CDR1 SGHTA, CDR2 FQGTGA. The CDR3: CASSPDGFSSYNEQFF. The CDR3 bases are TGTGCCAGCAGCCCCGACGGATTCAGCTCCTACAATGAGCAGTTCTTC.

This clonotype was found a few times. The chain joins TRBV7-9 to TRBJ2-1; D is unresolved. The CDR3 totals 11 residues. Trimming pared 3 bases from V and 10 bases from J, leaving 7 bases between. CDR1 and CDR2 (germline): SEHNR, FQNEAQ (reference sequence). In nucleotides, the CDR3 is TGTGCCAGCAGCTTTAGTACCGAGCAGTTCTTC. Translated, it gives CASSFSTEQFF.

This clonotype was detected a few times. This chain connects TRBV5-4 to TRBJ1-3; no definite D call. CDR3 size: 13 residues. V shed 9 bases and J shed 2 bases, with 12 bases lying between them. CDR1 is SGHNT and CDR2 is YYREEE in the germline V gene (reference sequence). The CDR3 loop is CAIAGETGNTIYF. For the CDR3, the DNA is TGTGCCATCGCCGGGGAAACTGGAAACACCATATATTTT.

This clonotype was picked up a small number of times. The chain is built from TRBV6-2 or TRBV6-3 and TRBJ2-7, with TRBD1 identical over 11 bases. Per the germline V gene, CDR1 is MNHEY and CDR2 is SVGEGT. The length of the CDR3 is 16 residues. The trim removed 5 bases at V and 0 bases at J, leaving 6 bases unmatched. CDR3: CASSDRDRGDSYEQYV. As DNA, the CDR3 is TGTGCCAGCAGTGACCGGGACAGGGGGGACTCCTACGAGCAGTACGTC.

The chain carries TRBV10-3 and TRBJ2-7; 7 bases fit TRBD1. The V gene's germline CDR1 is ENHRY and CDR2 SYGVKD. The V gene end was trimmed by 6 bases and the J gene end by 3 bases; junction bases not matched to a gene: 2. CDR3 length equals 12 residues. The CDR3 reads CAIRTGDYEQYF. The CDR3 nucleotides are TGTGCCATCAGAACAGGGGACTACGAGCAGTACTTC.

With respect to this clonotype: A much larger clone lies one base from this, so it may be a read error. The V gene is TRBV7-2, the J gene TRBJ1-2; D is ambiguous. Germline values: CDR1 SGHTA, CDR2 FQGNSA. The length of the CDR3 is 14 residues. The CDR3 reads CASSSSLGSDGCTF. Here the CDR3 DNA reads TGTGCCAGCAGCTCCTCGTTAGGTTCAGATGGCTGCACCTTC.

The rearrangement uses TRBV6-6 and TRBJ1-2, with a possible D match to TRBD1 (6 bases). The CDR3 is 22 amino acids. Looked up from germline, CDR1 is MNHNY and CDR2 is SVGAGI (reference sequence). The ends were cut back, 0 bases at V and 4 bases at J, with 33 bases in the middle. CDR3 sequence reads: CASSYSMGGLSAATEDSYGYTF. CDR3 nucleotides: TGTGCCAGCAGTTACTCGATGGGGGGTCTGTCCGCTGCAACCGAGGACAGCTATGGCTACACCTTC.

This chain joins TRBV6-2 or TRBV6-3 and TRBJ1-1, with 7 bases identical to TRBD1. The CDR3 totals 16 residues. Trimming at V came to 6 bases and at J to 1 base, leaving 11 bases not matched to a gene. The germline V gene encodes CDR1 MNHEY and CDR2 SVGEGT. The CDR3 DNA reads TGTGCCAGCAGCCTCGCGCCCGACAGGGCGAACACTGAAGCTTTCTTT. This gives the protein CASSLAPDRANTEAFF.

This clonotype has more than one count but fewer than ten. This CDR3 is CASSLAVVAGVADTQYF. The CDR3 coding sequence is TGTGCCAGCAGCTTGGCCGTGGTAGCGGGGGTGGCAGATACGCAGTATTTT. The rearrangement joins TRBV5-4 to TRBJ2-3, with 9 bases fitting TRBD2. Trimming took 0 bases from V and 4 from J; bases not matched to a gene: 9. This CDR3 spans 17 amino acids. Germline V gene data show CDR1 as SGHNT and CDR2 as YYREEE (reference sequence).

V is TRBV7-2 and J is TRBJ1-1; D not resolved. CDR3 length: 12 residues. The V end lost 5 bases, the J end lost 2 bases, and 6 bases lay between the germline ends. Looked up from germline, CDR1 is SGHTA and CDR2 is FQGNSA. The CDR3 sequence: CASSLFNTEAFF. CDR3 coding DNA: TGTGCCAGCAGCCTCTTTAACACTGAAGCTTTCTTT.

This clonotype was detected many times. This chain uses TRBV7-9 with TRBJ2-1; 10 bases are shared with TRBD2. Germline assignment: CDR1 SEHNR and CDR2 FQNEAQ (reference sequence). This CDR3 has 15 amino acids. After removal of 4 bases from V and 8 bases from J, the junction contained 8 bases not matched to a gene. The CDR3 DNA reads TGTGCCAGCAGCTCTCCGGGACTAGCGATGGATGAGCAGTTCTTC. Protein sequence: CASSSPGLAMDEQFF. The variable domain in full, with the rest retrieved from reference TRBV7-9 and TRBJ2-1, is DTGVSQNPRHKITKRGQNVTFRCDPISEHNRLYWYRQTLGQGPEFLTYFQNEAQLEKSRLLSDRFSAERPKGSFSTLEIQRTEQGDSAMYLCASSSPGLAMDEQFFGPGTRLTVL.

This rearrangement joins TRBV27 to TRBJ2-2; D is uncertain. V was clipped by 3 bases and J by 4 bases, with 9 bases between them. The CDR3 spans 14 residues. Per germline, CDR1 MNHEY and CDR2 SMNVEV (reference sequence). The CDR3 DNA reads as TGTGCCAGCAGTTTGGGGTATGTCACCGGGGAGCTGTTTTTT. Protein sequence: CASSLGYVTGELFF.

The table lists this clonotype with a few counts. The chain has TRBV19 and TRBJ2-1, with 13 bases fitting TRBD2. CDR1 is LNHDA and CDR2 is SQIVND in the germline V gene (reference sequence). Trimming took 0 bases from V and 10 from J; bases not matched to a gene: 6. The CDR3 consists of 16 residues. CDR3: CASSIDTSGGAHEQFF. The CDR3, as DNA: TGTGCCAGTAGTATAGATACTAGCGGGGGGGCCCACGAGCAGTTCTTC. Combining the CDR3 with reference TRBV19 and TRBJ2-1 gives the whole variable domain DGGITQSPKYLFRKEGQNVTLSCEQNLNHDAMYWYRQDPGQGLRLIYYSQIVNDFQKGDIAEGYSVSREKKESFPLTVTSAQKNPTAFYLCASSIDTSGGAHEQFFGPGTRLTVL.

The chain links TRBV12-3 or TRBV12-4 to TRBJ1-1; no reliable D call. V gave up 7 bases and J gave up 1 base, with 10 bases separating them. There are 13 residues in the CDR3. CDR3 in DNA: TGTGCCAGCACCCTGGGTAAGAACACTGAAGCTTTCTTT. Residues: CASTLGKNTEAFF.

This clonotype was counted only a few times. The chain combines TRBV2 with TRBJ1-4; no reliable D call. Deletions cut 9 bases from V and 6 bases from J, with 8 bases between. CDR1 is SNHLY and CDR2 is FYNNEI in the germline V gene. There are 11 residues in the CDR3. CDR3 loop: CASDNYEKLFF. CDR3 nucleotides: TGTGCCAGTGATAATTATGAAAAACTGTTTTTT.

The table lists this clonotype with a few counts. This chain connects TRBV6-8 to TRBJ2-1, with TRBD2 matching over 10 bases. V trimming: 5 bases; J trimming: 9 bases; junction bases outside the gene matches: 10. Germline CDR1 reads MNHGY; CDR2 reads SAAAGT. The CDR3 runs to 15 residues. CDR3 bases: TGTGCCAGCAGTGAATCGAGCGGGGGGGGTAGTGAGCAGTTCTTC. Protein sequence: CASSESSGGGSEQFF.

The chain joins TRBV7-9 to TRBJ2-1; TRBD2 matches at 11 bases. Germline trimming cut 4 bases from V and 10 bases from J; bases unmatched to any gene: 9. The CDR3 runs to 15 residues. Germline V CDR1 and CDR2: SEHNR, FQNEAQ (reference sequence). The CDR3, as DNA: TGTGCCAGCAGCTATCCGACTAGCGGGGACAGGGAGCAGTTCTTC. Residues: CASSYPTSGDREQFF.

J is TRBJ1-4 and V is TRBV4-1, with D possibly TRBD1 on 5 matching bases. The length of the CDR3 is 15 residues. Germline CDR1 MGHRA, CDR2 YSYEKL. V lost 0 bases and J 4 bases, leaving 9 bases between the germline ends. The CDR3 sequence: CASSQDREDNEKLFF. The CDR3 nucleotides read TGCGCCAGCAGCCAAGACAGGGAAGATAATGAAAAACTGTTTTTT.

The V call is TRBV7-9, the J call TRBJ2-7; D unresolved. Trimming removed 0 bases at V and 0 bases at J, with 15 bases between. Looked up from germline, CDR1 is SEHNR and CDR2 is FQNEAQ (reference sequence). This CDR3 has 17 residues. The chain's CDR3 is CASSLASSDTFSYEQYF. In DNA form, the CDR3 reads TGTGCCAGCAGCTTAGCGTCGTCCGACACTTTCTCCTACGAGCAGTACTTC.

This clonotype has more than one count but fewer than ten. The chain links TRBV7-9 to TRBJ1-6; D is ambiguous. Germline assignment: CDR1 SEHNR and CDR2 FQNEAQ (reference sequence). V was clipped by 5 bases and J by 4 bases, with 12 bases between them. This CDR3 has 15 amino acids. The CDR3, as DNA: TGTGCCAGCAGCCCGGTGCTGGTATATAATTCACCCCTCCACTTT. Amino acid sequence: CASSPVLVYNSPLHF. The full variable domain, rest sourced from reference TRBV7-9 and TRBJ1-6, is DTGVSQNPRHKITKRGQNVTFRCDPISEHNRLYWYRQTLGQGPEFLTYFQNEAQLEKSRLLSDRFSAERPKGSFSTLEIQRTEQGDSAMYLCASSPVLVYNSPLHFGNGTRLTVT.

Many counts were recorded for this clonotype. The V and J genes are TRBV7-2 and TRBJ2-7, with TRBD2 identical over 10 bases. The V gene end was trimmed by 3 bases and the J gene end by 3 bases; junction bases not matched to a gene: 2. Germline CDR1 reads SGHTA; CDR2 reads FQGNSA. This CDR3 region has 14 residues. In nucleotides, the CDR3 is TGTGCCAGCAGCTTCAGCGGGGGGGACTACGAGCAGTACGTC. Its translation: CASSFSGGDYEQYV.

The chain employs TRBV7-9 and TRBJ2-2; TRBD1 might be the D (6 bases). Germline V gene data show CDR1 as SEHNR and CDR2 as FQNEAQ (reference sequence). V dropped 4 bases and J dropped 5 bases, with 20 bases sitting between them. The CDR3 spans 17 residues. The CDR3 bases are TGTGCCAGCAGCTCACCCCTTGGACAGTCGATAACCGGGGAGCTGTTTTTT. Translated: CASSSPLGQSITGELFF.

The chain is built from TRBV29-1 and TRBJ1-1, with D hard to call. From germline, CDR1 is SQVTM and CDR2 ANQGSEA. The germline V and J ends were trimmed by 4 bases and 3 bases, with 12 bases remaining between them. The length of the CDR3 is 13 residues. CDR3 region: CSVGTAGYTEAFF. Here the CDR3 DNA reads TGCAGCGTTGGTACAGCGGGGTACACTGAAGCTTTCTTT.

This chain uses TRBV10-3 with TRBJ2-5; 8 bases are shared with TRBD1. The germline V gene encodes CDR1 ENHRY and CDR2 SYGVKD. After removal of 6 bases from V and 5 bases from J, the junction contained 2 bases not matched to a gene. This CDR3 has 12 amino acids. The CDR3 nucleotides read TGTGCCATCAGGACAGGGGTCGAGACCCAGTACTTC. It encodes CAIRTGVETQYF.